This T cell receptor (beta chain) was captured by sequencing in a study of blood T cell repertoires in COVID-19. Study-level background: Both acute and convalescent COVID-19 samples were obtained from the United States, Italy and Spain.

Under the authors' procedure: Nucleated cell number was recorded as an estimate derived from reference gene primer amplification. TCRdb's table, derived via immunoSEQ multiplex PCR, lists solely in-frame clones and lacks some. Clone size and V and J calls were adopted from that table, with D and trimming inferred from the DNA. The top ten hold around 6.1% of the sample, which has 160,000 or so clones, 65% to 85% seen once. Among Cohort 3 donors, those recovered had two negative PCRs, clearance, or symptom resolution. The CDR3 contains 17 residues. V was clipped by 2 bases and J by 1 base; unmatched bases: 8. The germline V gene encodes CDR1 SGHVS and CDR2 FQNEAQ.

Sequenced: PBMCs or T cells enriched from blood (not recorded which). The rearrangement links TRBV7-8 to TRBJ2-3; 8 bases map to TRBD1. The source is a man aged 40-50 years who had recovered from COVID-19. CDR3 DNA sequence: TGTGCCAGCAGCTTAAATACGGAGGGACAGGGCACAGATACGCAGTATTTT. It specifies CASSLNTEGQGTDTQYF.